What follows is one TCR beta chain and its context. Some clones are missing from TCRdb's copy, which holds only in-frame ones; the method was immunoSEQ multiplex PCR. The sample records roughly 43,000 clones, 88% being singletons. The entry originates in a study of OX40 agonist ivuxolimab in advanced cancers. Germline CDR1 reads SGHTA; CDR2 reads FQGNSA. The CDR3 is 12 amino acids. The input for sequencing was CD4+ or CD8+ T cells sorted from blood, taken in a trial of the OX40 agonist ivuxolimab. This sequence originates from an adult with an advanced solid tumor such as melanoma, head and neck, liver or kidney cancer. This chain uses TRBV7-2 with TRBJ2-5; TRBD1 matches at 7 bases. The better agreement between TRBJ2-7 and the DNA end casts doubt on the J call. The CDR3 loop is CASSTTGDEQYF. The CDR3, as DNA: TGTGCCAGCAGTACTACAGGGGACGAGCAGTACTTC.